The 17 T cell receptor beta chains reported below all come from one sample, sequenced in a study of blood T cell repertoires in COVID-19 (dated by TCRdb to 2020 to 2021). Receptor libraries were prepared by the immunoSEQ multiplex PCR assay. TCRdb mirrors the immuneACCESS table, restricted to in-frame sequences. Some clones are absent from its copies; in checked studies, under half trace to an unresolved V gene, and the reason for the others is unknown. Here the sample has tens of thousands of clones; 85% occur a single time. The ten largest clones represent 12% of the sample. What was sequenced was peripheral blood. The receptor set was obtained from a human donor in a cohort sampled during active COVID-19.

The chain employs TRBV9 and TRBJ2-7; 7 nucleotides agree with TRBD1. After removal of 0 bases from V and 7 bases from J, the junction contained 10 bases not matched to a gene. The CDR3 contains 15 residues. Germline CDR1 reads SGDLS; CDR2 reads YYNGEE. The DNA for the CDR3 is TGTGCCAGCAGCGTAGCAGGAGAGGGGGCGGAAGAGCAGTACTTC. It encodes CASSVAGEGAEEQYF.

J is TRBJ2-1 and V is TRBV27; 8 nucleotides agree with TRBD2. From germline, CDR1 is MNHEY and CDR2 SMNVEV (reference sequence). This CDR3 is built from 15 residues. Unmatched junction bases numbered 4, after V lost 2 bases and J lost 4 bases. CDR3: CASSLITSGYNEQFF. CDR3 nucleotides: TGTGCCAGCAGTTTAATAACTAGCGGATACAATGAGCAGTTCTTC.

The V gene is TRBV6-5, the J gene TRBJ1-2; 9 bases are a match to TRBD1. The germline CDR1 and CDR2 sequences are MNHEY and SVGAGI. Trimming took 7 bases from V and 4 from J; bases not matched to a gene: 10. The CDR3 length is 15 residues. CDR3 sequence reads: CASTGGGQGFYGYTF. As DNA, the CDR3 is TGTGCCAGCACCGGGGGGGGACAGGGCTTCTATGGCTACACCTTC.

There are a few counts of this clone. The chain combines TRBV20-1 with TRBJ2-1; weak D call: TRBD2 (6 bases). Germline CDR1 and CDR2: DFQATT and SNEGSKA (reference sequence). V was clipped by 4 bases and J by 10 bases, with 11 bases between them. The CDR3 sequence is 11 residues long. CDR3 DNA sequence: TGCAGTGCTATTACTAGCCGGGAGCAGTTCTTC. Amino acid sequence: CSAITSREQFF.

The rearrangement joins TRBV20-1 to TRBJ2-1; D is perhaps TRBD2 (5 bases). Germline V gene sequence: CDR1 DFQATT, CDR2 SNEGSKA (reference sequence). The CDR3 is 15 residues long. V dropped 3 bases and J dropped 7 bases, with 19 bases sitting between them. The CDR3 DNA reads as TGCAGTGCTAGTTCGGTCGGGAAGGTTTCAAATGAGCAGTTCTTC. It encodes CSASSVGKVSNEQFF.

The count of this clone is one. The gene calls are TRBV3-1 (or the pseudogene TRBV3-2) and TRBJ2-1; possible D gene TRBD2, 6 bases. In germline, CDR1 is LGHDT, CDR2 YNNKEL (reference sequence). The CDR3 totals 15 residues. Trimming cost V 3 bases and J 5 bases, with 14 bases left between them. CDR3 amino acids: CASSQTRGENNEQFF. CDR3 DNA sequence: TGTGCCAGCAGCCAGACTAGGGGAGAGAACAATGAGCAGTTCTTC.

This chain joins TRBV4-3 and TRBJ1-6; 7 bases fit TRBD1. Germline CDR1 LGHNA, CDR2 YSLEER. The trim removed 0 bases at V and 9 bases at J, leaving 8 bases unmatched. The CDR3 spans 16 residues. The chain's CDR3 is CASSQDLRQGSSPLHF. The CDR3 nucleotides read TGCGCCAGCAGCCAAGATCTGCGACAGGGAAGTTCACCCCTCCACTTT.

The genes are TRBV9 and TRBJ2-2, with a tentative D call TRBD2 (6 bases). V was cut by 0 bases and J by 6 bases, with 9 bases left in between. The CDR3 extends over 14 amino acids. Germline V lookup: CDR1 SGDLS, CDR2 YYNGEE. DNA of the CDR3: TGTGCCAGCAGCGTAGGTGGGAGGTCCGGGGAGCTGTTTTTT. This gives the protein CASSVGGRSGELFF.

This chain joins TRBV29-1 and TRBJ2-3, with a possible D match to TRBD1 (6 bases). V gave up 2 bases and J gave up 2 bases, with 8 bases separating them. CDR1 is SQVTM, CDR2 ANQGSEA, per germline. The CDR3 spans 13 residues. The CDR3 DNA follows: TGCAGCGTTGAAACAGGGATCACAGATACGCAGTATTTT. Residues: CSVETGITDTQYF.

The V call is TRBV28, the J call TRBJ1-1, with 10 positions matching TRBD1. Germline CDR1 MDHEN, CDR2 SYDVKM. The trim removed 2 bases at V and 5 bases at J, leaving 23 bases unmatched. There are 21 residues in the CDR3. The CDR3 protein is CASSLPAPTNPDRGRVTEAFF. The CDR3, as DNA: TGTGCCAGCAGTTTACCAGCCCCTACAAACCCCGACAGGGGGCGCGTGACTGAAGCTTTCTTT. Filled out from reference TRBV28 and TRBJ1-1, the complete variable domain reads DVKVTQSSRYLVKRTGEKVFLECVQDMDHENMFWYRQDPGLGLRLIYFSYDVKMKEKGDIPEGYSVSREKKERFSLILESASTNQTSMYLCASSLPAPTNPDRGRVTEAFFGQGTRLTVV.

The rearrangement links TRBV28 to TRBJ2-7; unclear D gene. The germline V gene encodes CDR1 MDHEN and CDR2 SYDVKM. This CDR3 contains 14 residues. Trimming stripped 1 base from V and 1 base from J, with 8 bases between. CDR3 loop: CASSLSSGSYEQYF. The DNA for the CDR3 is TGTGCCAGCAGTTTATCTTCAGGTTCCTACGAGCAGTACTTC.

This chain joins TRBV6-5 and TRBJ1-2; TRBD1 aligns across 8 bases. Per the germline V gene, CDR1 is MNHEY and CDR2 is SVGAGI. Unmatched junction bases numbered 14, after V lost 8 bases and J lost 12 bases. This CDR3 is 13 amino acids long. CDR3: CASSPGAGTGHTF. CDR3 DNA: TGTGCCAGCTCTCCAGGGGCAGGGACAGGCCACACCTTC.

The count of this clone is one. The V call is TRBV4-2, the J call TRBJ2-7; a weak D match, TRBD1 (7 bases). This CDR3 spans 14 amino acids. Trimming pared 5 bases from V and 7 bases from J, leaving 18 bases between. Looked up from germline, CDR1 is LGHNA and CDR2 is YNFKEQ. The DNA of the CDR3 is TGTGCCAGCAGCAAAGGTACAGGGGCGGGGGAGCAGTACTTC. It translates to CASSKGTGAGEQYF.

This chain connects TRBV14 to TRBJ2-5, with 12 bases fitting TRBD2. This CDR3 is 15 amino acids long. Looked up from germline, CDR1 is SGHDN and CDR2 is FVKESK. With 4 bases clipped from V and 6 bases from J, the junction kept 6 bases outside the gene matches. CDR3 DNA sequence: TGTGCCAGCAGCCCGACTAGCGGGAGCTTGAAGACCCAGTACTTC. This codes for CASSPTSGSLKTQYF.

The chain recombines TRBV11-2 with TRBJ2-7; D remains unclear. V lost 5 bases and J lost 6, with 17 bases in between. Germline CDR1 and CDR2: SGHAT and FQNNGV. This CDR3 spans 14 amino acids. In DNA form, the CDR3 reads TGTGCCAGCAGCCCCCGACTGGGTTCGGGCGAGCAGTACTTC. Its translation is CASSPRLGSGEQYF.

The rearrangement joins TRBV11-2 to TRBJ2-5, with D uncertain. CDR3 length: 12 residues. Deletions cut 1 base from V and 4 bases from J, with 4 bases between. Germline CDR1 is SGHAT and CDR2 is FQNNGV. This CDR3 is CASSLVLETQYF. The CDR3 nucleotides read TGTGCCAGCAGCTTAGTTCTAGAGACCCAGTACTTC.

The CDR3 nucleotides are TGTGCCAGCTCAAGAACCTGGACTAGCGAGTACAATGAGCAGTTCTTC. Amino acid sequence: CASSRTWTSEYNEQFF. This sequence joins TRBV18 and TRBJ2-1; 9 nucleotides line up with TRBD2. The germline gives CDR1 KGHSH, CDR2 LQKENI. J lost 4 bases, V lost 5 bases, and 9 bases had no gene match. The CDR3 has 16 residues.